These 22 T cell receptor beta chains share one sample of origin, sequenced in a study of PD-1 blockade in classical Hodgkin lymphoma. Sample time point: cycle 4 day 1 (C4D1), after 6 weeks of nivolumab. After autologous stem cell transplantation all patients relapsed, and prior brentuximab vedotin exposure differed between cohorts. Generated by immunoSEQ multiplex PCR, the TCRdb table keeps only in-frame clones and is missing some. Among about 32,000 clones, 65% to 85% were seen once, and the ten largest hold approximately 18%. The source material was peripheral blood mononuclear cells (PBMCs), sampled before the fourth cycle of nivolumab. The receptors were gathered from a human donor with classical Hodgkin lymphoma.

V is TRBV7-2 and J is TRBJ2-2, with TRBD1 matching over 8 bases. The CDR3 spans 15 residues. V shed 5 bases, J shed 3 bases, and the junction held 5 bases outside the gene matches. The germline gives CDR1 SGHTA, CDR2 FQGNSA. In DNA, the CDR3 is TGTGCCAGCAGCGCCTCCAGGGGGCACACCGGGGAGCTGTTTTTT. Amino acids: CASSASRGHTGELFF.

The chain links TRBV30 to TRBJ2-2, with 11 bases matching TRBD2. In germline, CDR1 is GTSNPN, CDR2 SVGIG (reference sequence). The junction had 7 bases not matched to a gene; V was cut back by 4 bases and J by 9 bases. This CDR3 has 14 amino acids. Here the CDR3 reads CAWNLLAGGRELFF. The CDR3 nucleotides read TGTGCCTGGAACCTTCTAGCGGGGGGCCGGGAGCTGTTTTTT.

V usage is TRBV27 and J usage is TRBJ1-1; possible D gene TRBD1, 6 bases. This CDR3 spans 14 amino acids. V dropped 6 bases and J dropped 0 bases, with 11 bases sitting between them. CDR1 is MNHEY, CDR2 SMNVEV, per germline (reference sequence). This chain's CDR3 is CASRRDTLNTEAFF. The DNA of the CDR3 is TGTGCCAGCAGAAGGGACACACTGAACACTGAAGCTTTCTTT.

This chain uses TRBV19 with TRBJ2-6; 8 bases line up with TRBD1. Germline values: CDR1 LNHDA, CDR2 SQIVND (reference sequence). This CDR3 contains 16 residues. V shed 4 bases, J shed 5 bases, and the junction held 7 bases outside the gene matches. The CDR3 coding sequence is TGTGCCAGTAGTACCCAGGGGGCGGTCTGGGCCAACGTCCTGACTTTC. It translates to CASSTQGAVWANVLTF.

The CDR3 nucleotides read TGTGCCAGCAGCTTACCGTTCGGAATAGCGGGAGCGGTCCCCGAGACCCAGTACTTC. Encoded protein: CASSLPFGIAGAVPETQYF. The chain employs TRBV7-9 and TRBJ2-5, with 9 nucleotides matching TRBD2. CDR1 is SEHNR and CDR2 is FQNEAQ in the germline V gene (reference sequence). V was pared by 2 bases and J by 5 bases, with 18 bases of the junction left unmatched. CDR3 length: 19 amino acids.

The chain uses TRBV7-6 and TRBJ2-1; maybe TRBD2 (7 bases). CDR3 length: 15 amino acids. Germline V gene data show CDR1 as SGHVS and CDR2 as FNYEAQ. V lost 4 bases to trimming and J lost 6 bases, with 16 bases between them. In nucleotides, the CDR3 is TGTGCCAGCAGCTACGGCCAGCGGGACATCAATGAGCAGTTCTTC. This gives the protein CASSYGQRDINEQFF.

The chain joins TRBV7-9 to TRBJ2-7; no clear D. The V gene's germline CDR1 is SEHNR and CDR2 FQNEAQ (reference sequence). V lost 1 base, J lost 2 bases, and 9 bases lay in between. CDR3 size: 14 residues. CDR3 sequence: CASSLDGLAYEQYF. In DNA, the CDR3 is TGTGCCAGCAGCTTAGACGGCTTGGCCTACGAGCAGTACTTC.

The genes are TRBV7-8 and TRBJ2-3, with TRBD2 matching over 11 bases. This CDR3 comprises 16 residues. Germline CDR1 is SGHVS and CDR2 is FQNEAQ. Trimming at V came to 5 bases and at J to 8 bases, leaving 12 bases not matched to a gene. CDR3 sequence: CASSVKSSGGLGTQYF. The CDR3 DNA sequence: TGTGCCAGCAGCGTCAAATCTAGCGGGGGGCTCGGTACGCAGTATTTT. The variable domain in full, completed from reference TRBV7-8 and TRBJ2-3, reads GAGVSQSPRYKVAKRGQDVALRCDPISGHVSLFWYQQALGQGPEFLTYFQNEAQLDKSGLPSDRFFAERPEGSVSTLKIQRTQQEDSAVYLCASSVKSSGGLGTQYFGPGTRLTVL.

This clone came up once. CDR3: CASSLIGTGGMDEQFF. The CDR3 coding sequence is TGTGCCAGCAGCTTAATTGGGACAGGGGGCATGGATGAGCAGTTCTTC. The chain carries TRBV7-3 and TRBJ2-1; the match to TRBD1 covers 12 bases. CDR3 size: 16 residues. Germline assignment: CDR1 SGHTA and CDR2 FQGTGA. Trimming cost V 1 base and J 8 bases; bases outside gene matches: 6.

This clone has only one observation. The chain couples TRBV5-1 to TRBJ2-3; D unresolved. Germline loops: CDR1 SGHRS, CDR2 YFSETQ. CDR3 length: 14 amino acids. V was shortened by 0 bases and J by 0 bases, with 5 bases between the two germline ends. The CDR3 nucleotides are TGCGCCAGCAGCTTGGTAGCTAGCACAGATACGCAGTATTTT. This translates into CASSLVASTDTQYF.

The gene calls are TRBV7-9 and TRBJ1-5, with TRBD1 as a possible D gene (6 bases). The CDR3 runs to 15 residues. V gave up 1 base and J gave up 6 bases, with 13 bases separating them. CDR1 and CDR2 from the germline V gene are SEHNR and FQNEAQ (reference sequence). Here the CDR3 reads CASSLGAGVPQPQHF. In nucleotides, the CDR3 is TGTGCCAGCAGCTTAGGGGCAGGGGTCCCTCAGCCCCAGCATTTT.

The chain uses TRBV19 and TRBJ1-4; tentative D call: TRBD1 (6 bases). Germline CDR1 LNHDA, CDR2 SQIVND (reference sequence). The CDR3 covers 14 residues. V lost 3 bases and J lost 5, with 10 bases in between. The CDR3 DNA reads as TGTGCCAGTAGTATCCGTCAGGGGAATGAAAAACTGTTTTTT. The encoded protein is CASSIRQGNEKLFF.

The chain's CDR3 is CATSRDRGSTQYF. Here the CDR3 DNA reads TGTGCCACCAGCAGAGATCGGGGGTCTACGCAGTATTTT. V gene TRBV15 combines with J gene TRBJ2-3; tentatively, D is TRBD2 (6 bases). CDR1 LNHNV and CDR2 YYDKDF come from the germline V gene (reference sequence). The length of the CDR3 is 13 residues. With 0 bases removed from V and 8 bases from J, the gap between germline ends came to 9 bases.

V usage is TRBV5-1 and J usage is TRBJ1-2, with a tentative D call TRBD1 (5 bases). CDR3 length: 14 amino acids. Germline V lookup: CDR1 SGHRS, CDR2 YFSETQ. The V end lost 7 bases, the J end lost 7 bases, and 20 bases lay between the germline ends. For the CDR3, the DNA is TGCGCCAGCCGAAAAGACCGGGGGGTAGGTGGCTACACCTTC. Protein product: CASRKDRGVGGYTF.

The genes are TRBV18 and TRBJ2-5; no reliable D call. The CDR3 sequence is 13 residues long. Trimming cost V 6 bases and J 0 bases, with 8 bases left between them. Per the germline V gene, CDR1 is KGHSH and CDR2 is LQKENI. The CDR3, as DNA: TGTGCCAGCTCGCCGGGCTACCAAGAGACCCAGTACTTC. This gives the protein CASSPGYQETQYF.

The rearrangement joins TRBV7-9 to TRBJ2-3; 9 nucleotides line up with TRBD2. The CDR3 covers 15 residues. The V gene's germline CDR1 is SEHNR and CDR2 FQNEAQ (reference sequence). V gave up 5 bases and J gave up 4 bases; unmatched junction bases: 7. CDR3 in DNA: TGTGCCAGCAGCCTTCCTAGCGGGACCTCAGATACGCAGTATTTT. It specifies CASSLPSGTSDTQYF.

Only a few counts were recorded for this clone. In DNA, the CDR3 is TGCGCCAGCAGCGGTACAGGGTGGAACACTGAAGCTTTCTTT. The encoded protein is CASSGTGWNTEAFF. This chain joins TRBV5-1 and TRBJ1-1; tentatively, D is TRBD1 (6 bases). The CDR3 runs to 14 residues. In germline, CDR1 is SGHRS, CDR2 YFSETQ. V was cut by 4 bases and J by 1 base, with 11 bases left in between. Full variable domain (outside the CDR3, taken from reference TRBV5-1 and TRBJ1-1): KAGVTQTPRYLIKTRGQQVTLSCSPISGHRSVSWYQQTPGQGLQFLFEYFSETQRNKGNFPGRFSGRQFSNSRSEMNVSTLELGDSALYLCASSGTGWNTEAFFGQGTRLTVV.

The table lists this clone with a count of one. The chain is built from TRBV4-3 and TRBJ2-7, with 10 bases matching TRBD1. Germline lookup yields CDR1 LGHNA and CDR2 YSLEER. This CDR3 comprises 15 residues. After removal of 0 bases from V and 9 bases from J, the junction contained 8 bases not matched to a gene. The CDR3 sequence is CASSQDRDRGQRQYF. In DNA, the CDR3 is TGCGCCAGCAGCCAAGATAGGGACAGGGGTCAACGGCAGTACTTC.

The rearrangement uses TRBV29-1 and TRBJ2-3; the match to TRBD2 covers 12 bases. The trim removed 7 bases at V and 2 bases at J, leaving 4 bases unmatched. Germline CDR1 SQVTM, CDR2 ANQGSEA. The CDR3 runs to 14 residues. CDR3 nucleotides: TGCAGCGGCGGGACTAGCGGGCACACAGATACGCAGTATTTT. Its translation is CSGGTSGHTDTQYF.

The gene calls are TRBV28 and TRBJ1-5, with 7 bases fitting TRBD1. V lost 3 bases, J lost 6 bases, and 8 bases stayed unmatched. Germline V gives CDR1 MDHEN, CDR2 SYDVKM. This CDR3 region has 15 residues. Here the CDR3 DNA reads TGTGCCAGCAGTTTCTTACAGGGGATGTTTCAGCCCCAGCATTTT. It translates to CASSFLQGMFQPQHF.

The chain uses TRBV5-5 and TRBJ2-3; TRBD1 agrees at 7 bases. Losses at the gene ends were 3 bases for V and 1 base for J; bases not matched to a gene: 11. Germline values: CDR1 SGHKS, CDR2 YYEKEE (reference sequence). This CDR3 has 17 residues. CDR3 DNA sequence: TGTGCCAGCAGCTGGGGGAGCAGGGGGTTTGGCACAGATACGCAGTATTTT. Encoded protein: CASSWGSRGFGTDTQYF.

This clone appeared a single time. The rearrangement links TRBV7-6 to TRBJ2-1, with 7 positions matching TRBD2. The germline CDR1 and CDR2 sequences are SGHVS and FNYEAQ. Trimming cost V 4 bases and J 4 bases; bases outside gene matches: 13. CDR3 length: 17 amino acids. CDR3 amino acids: CASSYLAVGDSYNEQFF. DNA of the CDR3: TGTGCCAGCAGCTACCTAGCGGTTGGAGATTCTTACAATGAGCAGTTCTTC.